The 15 T cell receptor beta chains given below trace back to one sample, sequenced in a study of blood T cell repertoires in COVID-19. TCRdb's copy holds only in-frame clones and misses some; the assay was immunoSEQ multiplex PCR. The table has 150,000 to 250,000 clones, approximately 84% seen once. Sequencing was carried out using peripheral blood. These receptors were collected from a human donor with acute or convalescent COVID-19. The donor label of this sample is uncertain.

This chain connects TRBV5-1 to TRBJ2-3; the match to TRBD2 covers 13 bases. Germline V gene sequence: CDR1 SGHRS, CDR2 YFSETQ. The V gene end was trimmed by 2 bases and the J gene end by 4 bases; junction bases not matched to a gene: 4. This CDR3 is 16 amino acids long. The DNA for the CDR3 is TGCGCCAGCAGCTTCCGGACTAGCGGGAGCTCAGATACGCAGTATTTT. This sequence encodes CASSFRTSGSSDTQYF.

The chain carries TRBV12-3 or TRBV12-4 and TRBJ1-1; 7 nucleotides line up with TRBD1. The CDR3 length is 12 residues. The ends lost 3 bases at V and 7 bases at J; junction bases unmatched: 2. CDR3: CASSLRDSEAFF. As DNA, the CDR3 is TGTGCCAGCAGTTTGAGGGACAGTGAAGCTTTCTTT.

The V call is TRBV5-1, the J call TRBJ1-1, with D possibly TRBD1 on 6 matching bases. V shed 1 base and J shed 4 bases, with 14 bases lying between them. This CDR3 region has 15 residues. CDR1 is SGHRS, CDR2 YFSETQ, per germline. CDR3 protein: CASSLTGGQGTEAFF. The CDR3 coding sequence is TGCGCCAGCAGCTTGACGGGGGGCCAGGGCACTGAAGCTTTCTTT. The whole variable domain, remainder taken from reference TRBV5-1 and TRBJ1-1, is KAGVTQTPRYLIKTRGQQVTLSCSPISGHRSVSWYQQTPGQGLQFLFEYFSETQRNKGNFPGRFSGRQFSNSRSEMNVSTLELGDSALYLCASSLTGGQGTEAFFGQGTRLTVV.

This chain links TRBV30 with TRBJ2-2; no firm D call. Trimming cost V 0 bases and J 7 bases, with 12 bases left between them. Germline V CDR1 and CDR2: GTSNPN, SVGIG (reference sequence). The length of the CDR3 is 14 residues. As DNA, the CDR3 is TGTGCCTGGAGTGTAATGGTTTCGGGCGGGGAGCTGTTTTTT. It yields the protein CAWSVMVSGGELFF. The variable domain in full, with the rest retrieved from reference TRBV30 and TRBJ2-2, is SQTIHQWPATLVQPVGSPLSLECTVEGTSNPNLYWYRQAAGRGLQLLFYSVGIGQISSEVPQNLSASRPQDRQFILSSKKLLLSDSGFYLCAWSVMVSGGELFFGEGSRLTVL.

The chain links TRBV7-2 to TRBJ2-7, with D tentatively TRBD2 (5 bases). Per the germline V gene, CDR1 is SGHTA and CDR2 is FQGNSA. V was trimmed by 4 bases and J by 2 bases, leaving 9 bases between them. This CDR3 comprises 13 residues. The CDR3 DNA reads as TGTGCCAGCAGCTCGGACTCCGCCTACGAGCAGTACTTC. Encoded protein: CASSSDSAYEQYF.

The chain links TRBV11-2 to TRBJ1-1; D uncertain. The CDR3 totals 12 residues. The germline gives CDR1 SGHAT, CDR2 FQNNGV. Deletions cut 0 bases from V and 7 bases from J, with 6 bases between. CDR3 loop: CASSLDRGEAFF. The CDR3 region has the DNA TGTGCCAGCAGCTTAGATCGAGGTGAAGCTTTCTTT. Full variable domain (outside the CDR3, taken from reference TRBV11-2 and TRBJ1-1): EAGVAQSPRYKIIEKRQSVAFWCNPISGHATLYWYQQILGQGPKLLIQFQNNGVVDDSQLPKDRFSAERLKGVDSTLKIQPAKLEDSAVYLCASSLDRGEAFFGQGTRLTVV.

As regards this clone: Other DNA sequences from this sample encode an identical CDR3 as well. J is TRBJ2-7 and V is TRBV19, with D perhaps matching TRBD2 (7 bases). Germline V lookup: CDR1 LNHDA, CDR2 SQIVND (reference sequence). Trimming took off 2 bases at V and 6 bases at J, with 11 bases between the two ends. This CDR3 comprises 13 residues. The CDR3 loop is CASSIRGASEQYF. CDR3 sequence (DNA): TGTGCCAGTAGTATACGGGGGGCGTCCGAGCAGTACTTC. The full variable domain, in which reference TRBV19 and TRBJ2-7 provide the parts outside the CDR3, is DGGITQSPKYLFRKEGQNVTLSCEQNLNHDAMYWYRQDPGQGLRLIYYSQIVNDFQKGDIAEGYSVSREKKESFPLTVTSAQKNPTAFYLCASSIRGASEQYFGPGTRLTVT.

The chain combines TRBV7-8 with TRBJ1-1; D is unresolved. From germline, CDR1 is SGHVS and CDR2 FQNEAQ. This CDR3 region has 13 residues. The V end was cut by 3 bases, the J end by 4 bases, with 9 bases between. CDR3 DNA: TGTGCCAGCAGCTTTGGTGGAGGCACTGAAGCTTTCTTT. Its protein product is CASSFGGGTEAFF.

The rearrangement links TRBV7-2 to TRBJ2-3, with TRBD2 as a possible D gene (6 bases). This CDR3 has 16 amino acids. CDR1 is SGHTA and CDR2 is FQGNSA in the germline V gene. V shed 10 bases and J shed 2 bases, with 22 bases lying between them. CDR3 residues: CATSVGGGAHTDTQYF. The CDR3 DNA follows: TGTGCCACCTCGGTGGGCGGCGGGGCCCACACAGATACGCAGTATTTT. Together with reference TRBV7-2 and TRBJ2-3, the CDR3 gives the full variable domain: GAGVSQSPSNKVTEKGKDVELRCDPISGHTALYWYRQSLGQGLEFLIYFQGNSAPDKSGLPSDRFSAERTGGSVSTLTIQRTQQEDSAVYLCATSVGGGAHTDTQYFGPGTRLTVL.

The rearrangement joins TRBV6-5 to TRBJ1-5; possible D gene TRBD1, 5 bases. The CDR3 spans 14 residues. Germline-derived CDR1 and CDR2 are MNHEY and SVGAGI. Here the CDR3 DNA reads TGTGCTATTCGCCAAGGGGCCGGCAATCAGCCCCAGCATTTT. It specifies CAIRQGAGNQPQHF.

The chain couples TRBV11-2 to TRBJ2-3; TRBD2 aligns across 8 bases. V lost 1 base to trimming and J lost 6 bases; unmatched junction nucleotides: 6. The CDR3 has 15 amino acids. In germline, CDR1 is SGHAT, CDR2 FQNNGV. In nucleotides, the CDR3 is TGTGCCAGCAGCTTAGGAGCGGGAGTGGTGGATACGCAGTATTTT. Amino acid sequence: CASSLGAGVVDTQYF.

The V call is TRBV7-9, the J call TRBJ1-1; D perhaps matches TRBD1 (5 bases). This CDR3 comprises 14 residues. Germline values: CDR1 SEHNR, CDR2 FQNEAQ (reference sequence). Trimming took 6 bases from V and 3 from J, leaving 14 bases between them. CDR3 amino acids: CASSQNRLDTEAFF. In DNA, the CDR3 is TGTGCCAGCAGTCAGAACAGGCTGGACACTGAAGCTTTCTTT.

The rearrangement uses TRBV7-2 and TRBJ1-1, with a tentative D call TRBD1 (5 bases). V dropped 6 bases and J dropped 1 base, with 15 bases sitting between them. The CDR3 spans 15 residues. CDR1 and CDR2 from the germline V gene are SGHTA and FQGNSA. CDR3 amino acids: CASSPYVGRNTEAFF. The CDR3 DNA reads TGTGCCAGCAGTCCCTACGTGGGGCGGAACACTGAAGCTTTCTTT.

This chain uses TRBV19 with TRBJ1-1; TRBD1 agrees at 7 bases. From germline, CDR1 is LNHDA and CDR2 SQIVND (reference sequence). V shed 3 bases, J shed 4 bases, and the junction held 2 bases outside the gene matches. The CDR3 has 13 residues. CDR3: CASSINRGTEAFF. CDR3 coding DNA: TGTGCCAGTAGTATCAACAGGGGCACTGAAGCTTTCTTT.

Turning to this clone: Other DNA sequences of this sample code for an identical CDR3. The chain has TRBV3-1 (or the pseudogene TRBV3-2) and TRBJ2-7; 12 bases match TRBD2. The trim removed 4 bases at V and 4 bases at J, leaving 5 bases unmatched. Looked up from germline, CDR1 is LGHDT and CDR2 is YNNKEL (reference sequence). There are 15 residues in the CDR3. The DNA for the CDR3 is TGTGCCAGCAGCCTCGGACTAGCGGGGCGGTACGAGCAGTACTTC. As protein: CASSLGLAGRYEQYF.